The following is a TCR beta chain sequence with its context. The antigen remains undetermined. These data belong to a study of T cell responses to AZD1222 COVID-19 vaccine. Method: immunoSEQ multiplex PCR; TCRdb's copy keeps in-frame clones and lacks some. The sample lists about 78,000 clones, approximately 86% seen once, with about 5% in the top ten. V shed 3 bases, J shed 2 bases, and the junction held 5 bases outside the gene matches. Per the germline V gene, CDR1 is SGHNT and CDR2 is YENEEA. This CDR3 has 18 amino acids. Study-wide findings and caveats: Of spike-specific TCRs, nearly half reportedly target regions left unmutated in variants.

The rearrangement links TRBV11-3 to TRBJ2-3, with 16 bases aligning to TRBD2. This receptor was identified in an adult in good health. The material was peripheral blood, obtained on day 0 of MenACWY control vaccination. CDR3 sequence (DNA): TGTGCCAGCAGCTTCGGGACTAGCGGGGGGGCTAACACAGATACGCAGTATTTT. It codes for CASSFGTSGGANTDTQYF.